Following are 6 T cell receptor beta chains from one sample sequenced in a study of shared clonotypes between healthy human individuals. Only in-frame clones appear in the TCRdb table, and some are missing; sequencing was by immunoSEQ multiplex PCR. The table includes about 2 million clones, approximately 94% detected once. The naive CD8 population came from CD45RO-negative cells selected for CCR7, without terminally differentiated effector memory CD45RA+ cells. The sequenced sample consisted of naive CD8+ T cells sorted from blood. These receptors came from a man aged 18 to 29 in good health.

This chain links TRBV29-1 with TRBJ2-5, with D unresolved. Deletions cut 7 bases from V and 0 bases from J, with 6 bases between. CDR3 length equals 11 residues. Looked up from germline, CDR1 is SQVTM and CDR2 is ANQGSEA. CDR3 residues: CSALDQETQYF. CDR3 DNA sequence: TGCAGCGCCCTGGACCAAGAGACCCAGTACTTC.

J is TRBJ2-7 and V is TRBV19, with 10 bases that match TRBD2. The V segment lost 2 bases and the J segment 3 bases; nucleotides outside the gene matches: 4. From germline, CDR1 is LNHDA and CDR2 SQIVND (reference sequence). This CDR3 has 15 residues. The CDR3 here is CASSISSGGFYEQYF. The CDR3 DNA reads TGTGCCAGTAGTATATCTAGCGGGGGATTCTACGAGCAGTACTTC.

V and J are TRBV5-1 and TRBJ1-6; a possible D gene is TRBD1 (5 bases). V was shortened by 2 bases and J by 8 bases, with 17 bases between the two germline ends. The CDR3 runs 16 residues. Germline assignment: CDR1 SGHRS and CDR2 YFSETQ. CDR3 sequence (DNA): TGCGCCAGCAGCTTTGACGGGGGTGGGTTTGATTCACCCCTCCACTTT. As protein: CASSFDGGGFDSPLHF.

The chain carries TRBV6-1 and TRBJ2-3; TRBD1 or TRBD2 may be the D gene (6 bases each). V was clipped by 4 bases and J by 0 bases, with 20 bases between them. Germline CDR1 is MNHNS and CDR2 is SASEGT. The CDR3 is 18 amino acids. The chain's CDR3 is CASSGSRGVPFSTDTQYF. In DNA form, the CDR3 reads TGTGCCAGCAGTGGGTCTAGGGGGGTCCCCTTTAGCACAGATACGCAGTATTTT.

With regard to this clone: Different DNA sequences within this sample yield the same CDR3. This CDR3 reads CASSVGGGTYEQYF. CDR3 nucleotide sequence: TGTGCCAGCAGCGTAGGTGGGGGCACCTACGAGCAGTACTTC. The J gene is TRBJ2-7, the V gene TRBV9; D is perhaps TRBD1 (6 bases). CDR3 length equals 14 residues. Germline V gene lookup returns CDR1 SGDLS and CDR2 YYNGEE. Trimming took 0 bases from V and 2 from J, leaving 9 bases between them.

The rearrangement joins TRBV27 to TRBJ2-7; D may be TRBD2 (6 bases). The V end lost 6 bases, the J end lost 5 bases, and 17 bases lay between the germline ends. This CDR3 has 14 residues. Germline CDR1 is MNHEY and CDR2 is SMNVEV (reference sequence). CDR3 DNA sequence: TGTGCCAGCAGCCGGGACTCAGGAAGTAACGAGCAGTACTTC. It specifies CASSRDSGSNEQYF.